These T cell receptor beta chains were read from a single sample in a study of blood T cells in healthy people across ages. TCRdb passed the 5' RACE reads through MiXCR, listing each CDR3 protein once. The sample holds about 940,000 distinct CDR3 sequences, around 49% seen once. Source material: blood. The receptors come from a man aged 30 to 39 in good health. Both conserved end residues are part of each CDR3. The D gene is left open where the match is weak. Only some rows state a clone size, as once, few, many or a class for expanded clones.

clone_size: .; d_call: .; cdr3_length: 14; j_call: TRBJ2-7; v_call: TRBV5-5; cdr3_aa: CASSLEVSVSEQYF; cdr3_nt: TGTGCCAGCAGCTTGGAGGTTAGTGTTTCCGAGCAGTACTTC
clone_size: .; d_call: .; cdr3_length: 17; j_call: TRBJ2-1; v_call: TRBV11-2; cdr3_aa: CASTDDVWGESYNEQFF; cdr3_nt: TGTGCCAGCACCGACGACGTCTGGGGGGAAAGCTACAATGAGCAGTTCTTC
clone_size: .; d_call: .; cdr3_length: 16; j_call: TRBJ2-1; v_call: TRBV7-6; cdr3_aa: CASSVGGGSSYNEQFF; cdr3_nt: TGTGCCAGCAGCGTAGGGGGGGGGAGCTCCTACAATGAGCAGTTCTTC
clone_size: few; d_call: .; cdr3_length: 18; j_call: TRBJ1-5; v_call: TRBV4-1; cdr3_aa: CASSQGVAGANSNQPQHF; cdr3_nt: TGCGCCAGCAGCCAAGGAGTAGCAGGGGCAAATAGCAATCAGCCCCAGCATTTT
clone_size: .; d_call: TRBD1; cdr3_length: 17; j_call: TRBJ2-7; v_call: TRBV13; cdr3_aa: CASSLESRTGGRYEQYF; cdr3_nt: TGTGCCAGCAGCTTAGAATCGCGGACAGGGGGAAGGTACGAGCAGTACTTC
clone_size: .; d_call: .; cdr3_length: 14; j_call: TRBJ2-7; v_call: TRBV5-1; cdr3_aa: CASSLASQSYEQYF; cdr3_nt: TGTGCCAGCAGCTTGGCTTCCCAGTCCTACGAGCAGTACTTC
clone_size: few; d_call: TRBD1; cdr3_length: 13; j_call: TRBJ2-7; v_call: TRBV29-1; cdr3_aa: CSVGLGQGYEQYF; cdr3_nt: TGCAGCGTTGGGCTCGGACAGGGCTACGAGCAGTACTTC
clone_size: few; d_call: .; cdr3_length: 14; j_call: TRBJ2-7; v_call: TRBV28; cdr3_aa: CASREGSPSYEQYF; cdr3_nt: TGTGCCAGTCGAGAGGGGAGCCCTTCCTACGAGCAGTACTTC
clone_size: .; d_call: .; cdr3_length: 15; j_call: TRBJ2-1; v_call: TRBV7-9; cdr3_aa: CASSFVPSRDNEQFF; cdr3_nt: TGTGCCAGCAGCTTTGTGCCTAGTCGAGACAATGAGCAGTTCTTC
clone_size: few; d_call: TRBD1; cdr3_length: 15; j_call: TRBJ2-7; v_call: TRBV7-9; cdr3_aa: CASSLGQGQIYEQYF; cdr3_nt: TGTGCCAGCAGCTTAGGACAGGGGCAGATCTACGAGCAGTACTTC
clone_size: few; d_call: TRBD2; cdr3_length: 16; j_call: TRBJ2-1; v_call: TRBV7-2; cdr3_aa: CASSSFQRGAHNEQFF; cdr3_nt: TGTGCCAGCAGCTCCTTCCAGCGGGGGGCCCACAATGAGCAGTTCTTC
clone_size: .; d_call: .; cdr3_length: 15; j_call: TRBJ2-7; v_call: TRBV7-2; cdr3_aa: CASSYSGYTSYEQYF; cdr3_nt: TGTGCCAGCAGCTACTCCGGGTACACCTCCTACGAGCAGTACTTC
clone_size: .; d_call: .; cdr3_length: 16; j_call: TRBJ2-1; v_call: TRBV20-1; cdr3_aa: CSARSGGRGSYNEQFF; cdr3_nt: TGCAGTGCTAGGTCCGGGGGGCGGGGCTCCTACAATGAGCAGTTCTTC
clone_size: .; d_call: .; cdr3_length: 14; j_call: TRBJ2-3; v_call: TRBV5-1; cdr3_aa: CASSLGGKSDTQYF; cdr3_nt: TGCGCCAGCAGCTTGGGGGGGAAGAGCGATACGCAGTATTTT
clone_size: once; d_call: TRBD1; cdr3_length: 15; j_call: TRBJ1-2; v_call: TRBV6-1; cdr3_aa: CASNLPGQGAQGYTF; cdr3_nt: TGTGCCAGCAATCTTCCCGGACAGGGGGCGCAGGGCTACACCTTC
clone_size: .; d_call: .; cdr3_length: 16; j_call: TRBJ1-6; v_call: TRBV7-2; cdr3_aa: CASSLVRGVKNSPLHF; cdr3_nt: TGTGCCAGCAGCTTAGTGCGGGGAGTGAAGAATTCACCCCTCCACTTT
clone_size: .; d_call: .; cdr3_length: 12; j_call: TRBJ2-1; v_call: TRBV5-6; cdr3_aa: CASSLSTSEQFF; cdr3_nt: TGTGCCAGCAGCTTGAGCACAAGCGAGCAGTTCTTC
clone_size: .; d_call: TRBD2; cdr3_length: 17; j_call: TRBJ2-1; v_call: TRBV6-2/TRBV6-3; cdr3_aa: CASSYPSAGVDYNEQFF; cdr3_nt: TGTGCCAGCAGTTACCCGTCCGCGGGGGTCGATTACAATGAGCAGTTCTTC
clone_size: .; d_call: .; cdr3_length: 15; j_call: TRBJ2-2; v_call: TRBV5-1; cdr3_aa: CASSKSLQVAGELFF; cdr3_nt: TGCGCCAGCAGCAAGTCGTTGCAGGTAGCCGGGGAGCTGTTTTTT
clone_size: few; d_call: .; cdr3_length: 15; j_call: TRBJ2-7; v_call: TRBV14; cdr3_aa: CASSQAGAGLGEQYF; cdr3_nt: TGTGCCAGCAGCCAAGCAGGGGCGGGGTTGGGCGAGCAGTACTTC
clone_size: .; d_call: .; cdr3_length: 11; j_call: TRBJ1-2; v_call: TRBV30; cdr3_aa: CAWDGVYGYTF; cdr3_nt: TGTGCCTGGGACGGCGTCTATGGCTACACCTTC
clone_size: once; d_call: TRBD2; cdr3_length: 15; j_call: TRBJ2-3; v_call: TRBV12-3/TRBV12-4; cdr3_aa: CASTNVGLGTDTQYF; cdr3_nt: TGTGCCAGCACTAACGTCGGACTAGGCACAGATACGCAGTATTTT
clone_size: .; d_call: .; cdr3_length: 12; j_call: TRBJ2-1; v_call: TRBV27; cdr3_aa: CASSLGGYERFF; cdr3_nt: TGTGCCAGCAGTTTAGGGGGGTATGAGCGGTTCTTC
clone_size: few; d_call: TRBD2; cdr3_length: 15; j_call: TRBJ2-3; v_call: TRBV27; cdr3_aa: CASRTPSGGTDTQYF; cdr3_nt: TGTGCCAGCCGTACGCCTAGCGGGGGCACAGATACGCAGTATTTT
clone_size: few; d_call: .; cdr3_length: 15; j_call: TRBJ2-1; v_call: TRBV2; cdr3_aa: CASSETGSSYNEQFF; cdr3_nt: TGTGCCAGCAGTGAAACAGGGAGCTCCTACAATGAGCAGTTCTTC